What follows are 7 T cell receptor beta chains derived from one specimen sequenced in a study of OX40 agonist ivuxolimab in advanced cancers. To prepare the library, the immunoSEQ multiplex PCR assay was applied. Imported from immuneACCESS, the table was reduced by TCRdb to in-frame sequences with V and J called. These copies leave out some clones; in studies compared against another copy, an unresolved V gene accounts for under half, and the cause of the remainder is not known. This sample lists 65,000 to 85,000 clones; 80% to 95% were detected once. The ten largest clonotypes hold 7.6% of the sample. This specimen was CD4+ or CD8+ T cells sorted from blood, taken in a trial of the OX40 agonist ivuxolimab. These TCRs come from an adult with an advanced solid tumor such as melanoma, head and neck, liver or kidney cancer.

The genes are TRBV9 and TRBJ2-2, with 10 bases matching TRBD2. The CDR3 is 16 amino acids. V gave up 4 bases and J gave up 5 bases; unmatched junction bases: 8. The germline CDR1 and CDR2 sequences are SGDLS and YYNGEE. DNA for the CDR3: TGTGCCAGCAGCCGTCCCGGGACTAGCGTTACCGGGGAGCTGTTTTTT. Its protein is CASSRPGTSVTGELFF.

The J gene is TRBJ2-7, the V gene TRBV15, with unresolved D. The germline V gene has CDR1 LNHNV and CDR2 YYDKDF (reference sequence). CDR3 size: 13 residues. V was shortened by 5 bases and J by 3 bases, with 11 bases between the two germline ends. As DNA, the CDR3 is TGTGCCACCAGCTCCATCACGGGCTACGAGCAGTACTTC. Encoded protein: CATSSITGYEQYF.

J is TRBJ2-7 and V is TRBV10-3, with D maybe TRBD1 (6 bases). There are 14 residues in the CDR3. CDR1 and CDR2 (germline): ENHRY, SYGVKD. Trimming removed 5 bases at V and 4 bases at J, with 15 bases between. The CDR3 spells CAISSGTFTYEQYF. CDR3 nucleotide sequence: TGTGCCATCAGTTCCGGGACATTTACGTACGAGCAGTACTTC.

This chain connects TRBV10-3 to TRBJ1-2, with 7 bases fitting TRBD1. Losses at the gene ends were 4 bases for V and 4 bases for J; bases not matched to a gene: 15. Germline values: CDR1 ENHRY, CDR2 SYGVKD. CDR3 length: 17 residues. The CDR3: CAISANFRDSETYGYTF. As DNA, the CDR3 is TGTGCCATCAGTGCCAACTTTAGGGACAGTGAAACCTATGGCTACACCTTC.

This chain links TRBV4-1 with TRBJ2-3; D is possibly TRBD1 (5 bases). V dropped 1 base and J dropped 5 bases, with 7 bases sitting between them. The CDR3 is 13 amino acids. Looked up from germline, CDR1 is MGHRA and CDR2 is YSYEKL. The CDR3 nucleotides read TGCGCCAGCAGCCAAGTGGGGCAAGATACGCAGTATTTT. Its translation: CASSQVGQDTQYF.

The V call is TRBV11-2, the J call TRBJ2-7; 7 bases map to TRBD1. This CDR3 spans 13 amino acids. Germline CDR1 reads SGHAT; CDR2 reads FQNNGV. V lost 7 bases, J lost 2 bases, and 5 bases stayed unmatched. The CDR3 region is CASTQGETYEQYF. CDR3 DNA sequence: TGTGCCAGCACTCAGGGGGAAACCTACGAGCAGTACTTC.

V is TRBV15 and J is TRBJ1-3; TRBD1 matches at 7 bases. This CDR3 is 15 amino acids long. The germline V gene encodes CDR1 LNHNV and CDR2 YYDKDF (reference sequence). V lost 5 bases and J lost 4; bases outside the gene matches: 8. The CDR3 DNA reads TGTGCCACCAGCCCGGACAGGTCGGTGGGAAACACCATATATTTT. Residues: CATSPDRSVGNTIYF.